These 6 T cell receptor beta chains were all obtained from the same sample, sequenced in a study of identical twins. In TCRdb, the 5' RACE reads were re-called with MiXCR into one record per CDR3 protein. Of about 220,000 distinct CDR3 sequences in the sample, 7.5% were seen once. These data were also filed under a second study, of yellow fever vaccine responses in identical twins.

Sequencing input: CD8+ T cells sorted from blood. The origin of the receptors is a woman aged 18-29 years in good health.

This clonotype was detected only a few times. J is TRBJ1-1 and V is TRBV5-1; a possible D gene is TRBD1 (6 bases). This CDR3 is built from 14 residues. Germline CDR1 SGHRS, CDR2 YFSETQ. Trimming removed 4 bases at V and 0 bases at J, with 10 bases between. In DNA, the CDR3 is TGCGCCAGCAGCCTCAGGGGCATGAACACTGAAGCTTTCTTT. It encodes CASSLRGMNTEAFF.

This clonotype has a count of ten or more. V usage is TRBV12-3 or TRBV12-4 and J usage is TRBJ1-1; 7 bases agree with TRBD1. V dropped 3 bases and J dropped 1; count of bases not matched to a gene: 5. The CDR3 covers 15 residues. Written as DNA, the CDR3 is TGTGCCAGCAGTTTTTCCCGACAGGGGAACACTGAAGCTTTCTTT. Translating gives CASSFSRQGNTEAFF.

DNA for the CDR3: TGTGCCAGCAGCCGGGGCGGGGGGATGAATGAGCAGTTCTTC. This codes for CASSRGGGMNEQFF. The J gene is TRBJ2-1, the V gene TRBV7-9; 8 nucleotides align to TRBD2. The CDR3 has 14 amino acids. The germline V gene has CDR1 SEHNR and CDR2 FQNEAQ (reference sequence). V lost 5 bases to trimming and J lost 7 bases; unmatched junction nucleotides: 7.

The chain employs TRBV3-1 and TRBJ2-4, with D possibly being TRBD2 (6 bases). V dropped 3 bases and J dropped 0 bases, with 12 bases sitting between them. Per germline, CDR1 LGHDT and CDR2 YNNKEL (reference sequence). CDR3 length: 16 amino acids. The CDR3 nucleotides read TGTGCCAGCAGCCACCCCCCGGGGGAAGCCAAAAACATTCAGTACTTC. Protein: CASSHPPGEAKNIQYF. The whole variable domain, remainder taken from reference TRBV3-1 and TRBJ2-4, is DTAVSQTPKYLVTQMGNDKSIKCEQNLGHDTMYWYKQDSKKFLKIMFSYNNKELIINETVPNRFSPKSPDKAHLNLHINSLELGDSAVYFCASSHPPGEAKNIQYFGAGTRLSVL.

This clonotype occurred a few times. V usage is TRBV7-6 and J usage is TRBJ1-5; D might be TRBD1 (5 bases). Germline CDR1 SGHVS, CDR2 FNYEAQ. The length of the CDR3 is 16 residues. V lost 1 base and J 1 base, leaving 11 bases between the germline ends. The CDR3 reads CASSLGVRDSNQPQHF. As DNA, the CDR3 is TGTGCCAGCAGCTTAGGGGTCCGGGACAGCAATCAGCCCCAGCATTTT.

As for this clonotype: The conserved phenylalanine or tryptophan is not found at the CDR3 terminus, so this likely reflects a read error. The chain recombines TRBV7-6 with TRBJ2-1; D is ambiguous. V lost 5 bases and J 10 bases, leaving 12 bases between the germline ends. The CDR3 sequence is 12 residues long. Germline V lookup: CDR1 SGHVS, CDR2 FNYEAQ. The CDR3, as DNA: TGTGCCAGCAGCCAAGATTCCCCCGAGCAGTTCATC. Amino acids: CASSQDSPEQFI.